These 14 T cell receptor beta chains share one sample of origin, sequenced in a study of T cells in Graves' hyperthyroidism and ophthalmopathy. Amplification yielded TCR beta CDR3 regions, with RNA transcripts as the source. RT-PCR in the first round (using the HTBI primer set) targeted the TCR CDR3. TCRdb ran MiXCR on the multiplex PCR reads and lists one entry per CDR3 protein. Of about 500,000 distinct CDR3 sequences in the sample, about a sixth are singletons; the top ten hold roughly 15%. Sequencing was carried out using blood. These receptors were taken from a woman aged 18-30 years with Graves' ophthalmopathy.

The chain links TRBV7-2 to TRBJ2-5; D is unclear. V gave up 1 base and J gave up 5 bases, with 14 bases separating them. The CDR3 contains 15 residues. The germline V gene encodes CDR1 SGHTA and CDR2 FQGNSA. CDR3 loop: CASSLGWGIGETQYF. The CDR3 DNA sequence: TGTGCCAGCAGCTTAGGTTGGGGTATTGGGGAGACCCAGTACTTC.

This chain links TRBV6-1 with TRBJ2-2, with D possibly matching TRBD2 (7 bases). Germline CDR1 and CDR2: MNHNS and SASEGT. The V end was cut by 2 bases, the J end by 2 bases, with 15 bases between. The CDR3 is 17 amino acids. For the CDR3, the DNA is TGTGCCAGCAGTGAAAGGGGGGGGTCCTTAAACACCGGGGAGCTGTTTTTT. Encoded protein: CASSERGGSLNTGELFF.

The CDR3 loop is CASSESTGTNYGYTF. The CDR3 DNA reads as TGTGCCAGCAGTGAATCGACAGGGACTAACTATGGCTACACCTTC. V is TRBV25-1 and J is TRBJ1-2, with 7 nucleotides matching TRBD1. Germline assignment: CDR1 MGHDK and CDR2 SYGVNS. This CDR3 is built from 15 residues. V lost 1 base to trimming and J lost 0 bases; unmatched junction nucleotides: 2.

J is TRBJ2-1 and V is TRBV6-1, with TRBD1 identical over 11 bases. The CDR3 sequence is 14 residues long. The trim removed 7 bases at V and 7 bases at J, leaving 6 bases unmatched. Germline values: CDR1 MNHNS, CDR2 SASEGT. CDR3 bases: TGTGCCAGCATAATGGGACAGGGGGGGAATGAGCAGTTCTTC. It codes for CASIMGQGGNEQFF.

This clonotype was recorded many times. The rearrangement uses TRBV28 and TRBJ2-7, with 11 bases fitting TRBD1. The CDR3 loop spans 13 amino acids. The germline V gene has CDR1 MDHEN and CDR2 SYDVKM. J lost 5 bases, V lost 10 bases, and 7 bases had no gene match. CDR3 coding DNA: TGTGCCACCAGGGGACAGGGGGGAGACGAGCAGTACTTC. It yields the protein CATRGQGGDEQYF.

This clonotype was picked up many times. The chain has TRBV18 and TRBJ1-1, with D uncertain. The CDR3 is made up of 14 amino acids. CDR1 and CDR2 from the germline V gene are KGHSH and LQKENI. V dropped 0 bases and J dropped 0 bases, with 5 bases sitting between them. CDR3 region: CASSPPAVNTEAFF. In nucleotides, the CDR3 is TGTGCCAGCTCACCACCGGCAGTGAACACTGAAGCTTTCTTT.

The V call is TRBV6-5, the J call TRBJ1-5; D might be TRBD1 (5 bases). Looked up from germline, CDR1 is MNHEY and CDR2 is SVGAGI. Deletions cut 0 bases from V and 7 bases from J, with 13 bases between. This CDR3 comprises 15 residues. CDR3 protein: CASSYSSERGQPQHF. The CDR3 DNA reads TGTGCCAGCAGTTACTCGTCGGAGCGGGGGCAGCCCCAGCATTTT.

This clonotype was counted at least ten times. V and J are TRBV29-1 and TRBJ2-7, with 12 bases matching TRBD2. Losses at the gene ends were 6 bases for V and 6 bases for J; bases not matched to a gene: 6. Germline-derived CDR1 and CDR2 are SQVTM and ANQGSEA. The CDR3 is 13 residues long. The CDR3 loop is CSVRTSGNLEQYF. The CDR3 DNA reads TGCAGCGTGCGGACTAGCGGGAATCTCGAGCAGTACTTC.

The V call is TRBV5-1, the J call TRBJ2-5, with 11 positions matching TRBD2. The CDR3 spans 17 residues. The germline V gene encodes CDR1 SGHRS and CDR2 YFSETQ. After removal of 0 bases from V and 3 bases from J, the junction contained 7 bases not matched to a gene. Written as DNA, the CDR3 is TGCGCCAGCAGCTTGGGTAGCGGGGGGGCACCCAAAGAGACCCAGTACTTC. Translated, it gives CASSLGSGGAPKETQYF.

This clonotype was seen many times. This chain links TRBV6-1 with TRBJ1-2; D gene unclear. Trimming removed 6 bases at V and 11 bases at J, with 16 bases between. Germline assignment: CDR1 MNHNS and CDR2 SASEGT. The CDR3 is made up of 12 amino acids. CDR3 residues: CASSPSRGSYTF. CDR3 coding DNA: TGTGCCAGCAGCCCTTCGCGAGGGAGTTACACCTTC.

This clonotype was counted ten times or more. The CDR3 is CASSNRQGSYEQYF. CDR3 nucleotide sequence: TGTGCCAGCAGTAACCGACAAGGGTCCTACGAGCAGTACTTC. This chain links TRBV28 with TRBJ2-7; D unresolved. Per germline, CDR1 MDHEN and CDR2 SYDVKM. Trimming took 5 bases from V and 1 from J, leaving 12 bases between them. The CDR3 totals 14 residues.

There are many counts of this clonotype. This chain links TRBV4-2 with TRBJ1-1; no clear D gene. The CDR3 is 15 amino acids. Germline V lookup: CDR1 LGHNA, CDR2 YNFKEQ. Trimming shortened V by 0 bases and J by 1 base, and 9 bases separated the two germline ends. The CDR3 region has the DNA TGTGCCAGCAGCCAAGATCTTACCGAGAACACTGAAGCTTTCTTT. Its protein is CASSQDLTENTEAFF.

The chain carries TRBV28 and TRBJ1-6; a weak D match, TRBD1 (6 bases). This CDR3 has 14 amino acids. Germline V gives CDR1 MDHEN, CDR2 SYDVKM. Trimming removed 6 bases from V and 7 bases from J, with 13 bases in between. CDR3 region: CASRNTGSNSPLHF. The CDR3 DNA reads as TGTGCCAGCAGAAACACAGGGTCCAATTCACCCCTCCACTTT.

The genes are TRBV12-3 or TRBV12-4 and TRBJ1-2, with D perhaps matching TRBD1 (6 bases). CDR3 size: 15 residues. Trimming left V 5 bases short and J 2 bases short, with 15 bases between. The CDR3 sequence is CASSPATDRNYGYTF. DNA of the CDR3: TGTGCCAGCAGTCCAGCTACAGACAGGAACTATGGCTACACCTTC.